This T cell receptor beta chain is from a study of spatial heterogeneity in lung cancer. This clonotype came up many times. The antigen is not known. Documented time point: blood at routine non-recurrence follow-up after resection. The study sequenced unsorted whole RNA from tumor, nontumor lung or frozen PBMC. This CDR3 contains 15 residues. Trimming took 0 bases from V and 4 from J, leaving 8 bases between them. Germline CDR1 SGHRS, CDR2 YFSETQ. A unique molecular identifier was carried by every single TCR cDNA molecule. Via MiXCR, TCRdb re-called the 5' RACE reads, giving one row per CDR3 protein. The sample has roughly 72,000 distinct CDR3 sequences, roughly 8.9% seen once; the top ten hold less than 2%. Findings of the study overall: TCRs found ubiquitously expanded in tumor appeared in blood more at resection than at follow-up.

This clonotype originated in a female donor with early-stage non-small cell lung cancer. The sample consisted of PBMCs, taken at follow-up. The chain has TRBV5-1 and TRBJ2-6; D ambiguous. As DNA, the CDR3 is TGCGCCAGCAGCTTGGACGGTTCCGGGGCCAACGTCCTGACTTTC. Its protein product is CASSLDGSGANVLTF.